The source of this T cell receptor beta chain is a study of T cell changes during pregnancy in multiple sclerosis. Germline V gene lookup returns CDR1 SGHTA and CDR2 FQGNSA. The CDR3 length is 17 residues. Trimming removed 1 base from V and 1 base from J; junction bases left unmatched: 5. Only in-frame clones appear in the TCRdb table, and some are missing; sequencing was by immunoSEQ multiplex PCR. The data show 25,000 to 30,000 clones, around 90% seen once. The sequence was obtained from a female donor in good health, enrolled as a control in a pregnancy study. Sequenced material: CD4+ T cells from peripheral blood mononuclear cells, taken in the first trimester of pregnancy. The rearrangement uses TRBV7-2 and TRBJ2-3; 10 bases align to TRBD2. This CDR3 reads CASSLVVTSGGTDTQYF. CDR3 DNA sequence: TGTGCCAGCAGCTTAGTAGTAACTAGCGGGGGCACAGATACGCAGTATTTT. The variable domain in full, completed from reference TRBV7-2 and TRBJ2-3, reads GAGVSQSPSNKVTEKGKDVELRCDPISGHTALYWYRQSLGQGLEFLIYFQGNSAPDKSGLPSDRFSAERTGGSVSTLTIQRTQQEDSAVYLCASSLVVTSGGTDTQYFGPGTRLTVL.